This T cell receptor (beta chain) was observed in a study of cytomegalovirus exposure and HLA in healthy donors. As to this clone: The target antigen is unknown.

V was cut by 6 bases and J by 10 bases, with 22 bases left in between. The CDR3 contains 15 residues. From germline, CDR1 is MDHEN and CDR2 SYDVKM. Amplification used 60 Vbeta primers and 13 Jbeta primers. Repertoires were generated with immunoSEQ multiplex PCR, while TCRdb's copy carries only in-frame clones and drops some. This table has about 150,000 clones, roughly 73% appearing once. Likely unrecorded immune exposures existed in these nominally healthy donors. Study outcomes and limitations: Later analysis demonstrated an association between a missense DCLRE1C variant and TCR beta V- and J-gene trimming. By a later analysis, the bulk of CMV-associated TCR beta chains appeared HLA-restricted. Within the data, a cluster of highly shared sequence variants was likely a sequencing artifact.

This sequence joins TRBV28 and TRBJ1-5; possible D gene TRBD1, 5 bases. The specimen sequenced was PBMCs. The receptor was derived from a man in his late teens or twenties in good health and CMV-seropositive. CDR3 DNA sequence: TGTGCCAGCAGCCCCCTAGGGGCCAGGCCGTCTCCCCAGCATTTT. It specifies CASSPLGARPSPQHF. The full variable domain, in which reference TRBV28 and TRBJ1-5 provide the parts outside the CDR3, is DVKVTQSSRYLVKRTGEKVFLECVQDMDHENMFWYRQDPGLGLRLIYFSYDVKMKEKGDIPEGYSVSREKKERFSLILESASTNQTSMYLCASSPLGARPSPQHFGDGTRLSIL.